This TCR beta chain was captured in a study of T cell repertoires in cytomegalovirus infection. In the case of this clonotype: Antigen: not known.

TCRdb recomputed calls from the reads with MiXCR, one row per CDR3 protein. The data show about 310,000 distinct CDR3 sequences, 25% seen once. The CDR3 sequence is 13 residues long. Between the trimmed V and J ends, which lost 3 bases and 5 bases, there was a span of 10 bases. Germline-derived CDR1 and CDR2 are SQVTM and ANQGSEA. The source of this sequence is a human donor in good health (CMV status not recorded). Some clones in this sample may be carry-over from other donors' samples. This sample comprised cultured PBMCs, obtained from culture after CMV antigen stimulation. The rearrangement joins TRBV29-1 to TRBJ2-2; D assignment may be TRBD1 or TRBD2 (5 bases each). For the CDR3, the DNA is TGCAGCGTTGACCTGGGGGAAACCGGGGAGCTGTTTTTT. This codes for CSVDLGETGELFF.